Listed below are T cell receptor beta chains from one sample, sequenced in a study of blood T cells in healthy people across ages. TCRdb reprocessed the 5' RACE reads via MiXCR and lists one record per CDR3 protein. The repertoire holds about 1.6 million distinct CDR3 sequences, with about 31% as singletons. Input material: blood. These TCRs come from a woman younger than 45 in good health. CDR3s include the opening cysteine and the closing phenylalanine or tryptophan. A D gene is named only where the DNA matches it firmly. Not every row has a clone size; where given, it reads once, few, many or a size class.

abundance: few; d_gene: NA; v_gene: TRBV3-1; j_gene: TRBJ2-5; CDR3nt: TGTGCCAGCAGCCAAGTGGAACAGGGAGGAGGAGAGACCCAGTACTTC; CDR3aa: CASSQVEQGGGETQYF
abundance: once; d_gene: NA; v_gene: TRBV7-8; j_gene: TRBJ1-5; CDR3nt: TGTGCCAGCGGCTTAGGTGGGGATGGTAATCAGCCCCAGCATTTT; CDR3aa: CASGLGGDGNQPQHF
abundance: NA; d_gene: NA; v_gene: TRBV15; j_gene: TRBJ1-4; CDR3nt: TGTGCCACCAGCAGAGATGATAGGGTTGCAACTAATGAAAAACTGTTTTTT; CDR3aa: CATSRDDRVATNEKLFF
abundance: NA; d_gene: NA; v_gene: TRBV20-1; j_gene: TRBJ1-5; CDR3nt: TGCAGTGCTAGCGATCTGGAGGGTAATCAGCCCCAGCATTTT; CDR3aa: CSASDLEGNQPQHF
abundance: NA; d_gene: NA; v_gene: TRBV6-1; j_gene: TRBJ1-1; CDR3nt: TGTGCCAGCCTTCCCTTCCCTGACAGGCGGCCCGAGCGGGGCACTGAAGCTTTCTTT; CDR3aa: CASLPFPDRRPERGTEAFF
abundance: NA; d_gene: TRBD1; v_gene: TRBV29-1; j_gene: TRBJ2-5; CDR3nt: TGCAGCGTTGAAGAGCGAGGGGGCGGTGAGACCCAGTACTTC; CDR3aa: CSVEERGGGETQYF
abundance: many; d_gene: NA; v_gene: TRBV4-1; j_gene: TRBJ1-2; CDR3nt: TGCGCCAGCAGCCAGACACCGGACTCCCACCCTGGCTACACCTTC; CDR3aa: CASSQTPDSHPGYTF
abundance: NA; d_gene: TRBD2; v_gene: TRBV30; j_gene: TRBJ2-1; CDR3nt: TGTGCCTGGAGTGGGGGAGGGAATGAGCAGTTCTTC; CDR3aa: CAWSGGGNEQFF
abundance: NA; d_gene: NA; v_gene: TRBV9; j_gene: TRBJ2-7; CDR3nt: TGTGCCAGCAGCGTAGGGAGCGCTTCCTACGAGCAGTACTTC; CDR3aa: CASSVGSASYEQYF
abundance: NA; d_gene: NA; v_gene: TRBV19; j_gene: TRBJ2-1; CDR3nt: TGTGCCAGTAGTATGCGACTAGGGGGCTACAATGAGCAGTTCTTC; CDR3aa: CASSMRLGGYNEQFF
abundance: NA; d_gene: NA; v_gene: TRBV5-1; j_gene: TRBJ2-7; CDR3nt: TGCGCCAGCAGAGAGTCAACCGAGCAGTACTTC; CDR3aa: CASRESTEQYF
abundance: NA; d_gene: NA; v_gene: TRBV30; j_gene: TRBJ2-7; CDR3nt: TGTGCCGGAGGGGCAGTGCCCTACGAGCAGTACTTC; CDR3aa: CAGGAVPYEQYF
abundance: few; d_gene: NA; v_gene: TRBV28; j_gene: TRBJ2-3; CDR3nt: TGTGCCAGCAGCCAAATCGCGGGGAGAGGACCAGATACGCAGTATTTT; CDR3aa: CASSQIAGRGPDTQYF
abundance: NA; d_gene: NA; v_gene: TRBV13; j_gene: TRBJ2-7; CDR3nt: TGTGCCAGCAGCTTAGTACGGGGGGCCAGCTCCTACGAGCAGTACTTC; CDR3aa: CASSLVRGASSYEQYF
abundance: NA; d_gene: TRBD1; v_gene: TRBV6-1; j_gene: TRBJ1-2; CDR3nt: TGTGCCATTTCGACAGGGCTCTACGGCTACACCTTC; CDR3aa: CAISTGLYGYTF
abundance: NA; d_gene: TRBD2; v_gene: TRBV10-3; j_gene: TRBJ2-7; CDR3nt: TGTGCCATCAGTGACACTTGGGCTAGCGGGGGCGAGCAGTACTTC; CDR3aa: CAISDTWASGGEQYF
abundance: NA; d_gene: NA; v_gene: TRBV4-1; j_gene: TRBJ1-2; CDR3nt: TGCGCCAGCAGCCAAGACTACTATGGCTACACCTTC; CDR3aa: CASSQDYYGYTF
abundance: NA; d_gene: NA; v_gene: TRBV27; j_gene: TRBJ1-1; CDR3nt: TGTGCCAGCAGTTACCGGGGGGCTGAAGCTTTCTTT; CDR3aa: CASSYRGAEAFF